This TCR beta chain was identified during a study of T cells in Graves' hyperthyroidism and ophthalmopathy. Clinical symptoms, serum thyroxine and TRAb, thyroid ultrasound and orbital computed tomography together formed the diagnostic basis. Amplification of TCR beta CDR3 regions was performed using RNA transcripts as template. HTBI primers drove first-round RT-PCR of the TCR CDR3. Using its own MiXCR run on the multiplex PCR reads, TCRdb lists one record per CDR3 protein. Of hundreds of thousands of distinct CDR3 sequences in the sample, approximately 42% were seen once. The sequenced sample was peripheral blood or thyroid tissue (not recorded which). The receptor was derived from an adult man with Graves' disease, either hyperthyroidism or ophthalmopathy (not recorded which).

CDR3 region: CAIRVVQDTEAFF. The CDR3 DNA follows: TGTGCCATCAGAGTCGTCCAGGACACTGAAGCTTTCTTT. The V and J genes are TRBV10-3 and TRBJ1-1, with D unclear. Germline V gene lookup returns CDR1 ENHRY and CDR2 SYGVKD. The CDR3 runs 13 residues. Trimming stripped 6 bases from V and 3 bases from J, with 11 bases between.